Below are 17 T cell receptor beta chains sequenced from a single sample in a study of T cell repertoires in cytomegalovirus infection. TCRdb fed the reads into MiXCR, producing one record per CDR3 protein. The sample contains roughly 630,000 distinct CDR3 sequences, 20% to 30% of which appear only once. Specimen: CD8+ T cells from PBMCs. The receptor source for this set is a human donor in good health (CMV status not recorded). Some clones in this sample may be carry-over from other donors' samples.

This clonotype was observed many times. This chain connects TRBV6-5 to TRBJ2-5, with 7 bases aligning to TRBD2. This CDR3 has 17 residues. J lost 5 bases, V lost 0 bases, and 12 bases had no gene match. Germline assignment: CDR1 MNHEY and CDR2 SVGAGI. CDR3 protein: CASSYSPSDTGRETQYF. DNA for the CDR3: TGTGCCAGCAGTTACTCGCCCTCGGACACCGGGAGGGAGACCCAGTACTTC.

This clonotype was recorded at least ten times. This chain joins TRBV7-8 and TRBJ2-5; D perhaps matches TRBD2 (6 bases). Deletions cut 5 bases from V and 3 bases from J, with 28 bases between. The CDR3 spans 19 residues. In germline, CDR1 is SGHVS, CDR2 FQNEAQ. DNA of the CDR3: TGTGCCAGCAGCCCGCTGGGGGGTAACATGGATGGGGTGGAAGAGACCCAGTACTTC. It yields the protein CASSPLGGNMDGVEETQYF.

This clonotype was seen a single time. The CDR3 DNA reads TGTGCCAGCAGCCCCCCGGCCAATGAGCAGTTCTTC. Translation: CASSPPANEQFF. The chain links TRBV12-3 or TRBV12-4 to TRBJ2-1; no reliable D call. The CDR3 is 12 residues long. Trimming took off 6 bases at V and 6 bases at J, with 9 bases between the two ends.

A note on this clonotype: A much larger clone differs from this one at a single base, so this may be a read error. The chain recombines TRBV7-9 with TRBJ2-1; D is undetermined. The CDR3 extends over 11 amino acids. Per germline, CDR1 SEHNR and CDR2 FQNEAQ (reference sequence). V was trimmed by 5 bases and J by 7 bases, leaving 6 bases between them. CDR3 loop: CASSPVNEQFF. For the CDR3, the DNA is TGTGCCAGCAGCCCAGTGAATGAGCAGTTCTTC.

This clonotype has just a few counts. The CDR3 reads CASSLGPSGGMREQYF. As DNA, the CDR3 is TGTGCCAGCAGCTTAGGTCCTAGCGGGGGCATGAGGGAGCAGTACTTC. The chain couples TRBV13 to TRBJ2-7; 10 positions match TRBD2. CDR1 is PRHDT and CDR2 is FYEKMQ in the germline V gene (reference sequence). CDR3 length: 16 residues. J lost 7 bases, V lost 0 bases, and 9 bases had no gene match.

This clonotype was observed once. For the CDR3, the DNA is TGCAGTGCTAGGGACCGGGACGTAGAGGTCTACGAGCAGTACGTC. It translates to CSARDRDVEVYEQYV. The chain uses TRBV20-1 and TRBJ2-7; D may match TRBD1 or TRBD2 (5 bases each). CDR3 size: 15 residues. Germline assignment: CDR1 DFQATT and CDR2 SNEGSKA (reference sequence). V was cut by 3 bases and J by 3 bases, with 18 bases left in between.

The table lists this clonotype with a few counts. V gene TRBV11-2 combines with J gene TRBJ2-7; tentative D call: TRBD1 (6 bases). The CDR3 is made up of 14 amino acids. V lost 4 bases and J 5 bases, leaving 15 bases between the germline ends. Germline CDR1 reads SGHAT; CDR2 reads FQNNGV. Here the CDR3 reads CASSSTYRDHEQYF. CDR3 bases: TGTGCCAGCAGCTCTACCTACAGGGACCACGAGCAGTACTTC.

This clonotype was picked up many times. This chain joins TRBV12-3 or TRBV12-4 and TRBJ2-5; TRBD2 is a possible D gene (6 bases). With 6 bases removed from V and 2 bases from J, the gap between germline ends came to 13 bases. This CDR3 has 14 amino acids. The CDR3 loop reads CASSRLGGQETQYF. The CDR3 DNA reads as TGTGCCAGCAGCCGCCTTGGGGGGCAAGAGACCCAGTACTTC.

Only a few counts were recorded for this clonotype. This chain connects TRBV20-1 to TRBJ1-2, with TRBD1 matching 7 bases. The CDR3 sequence is 13 residues long. Germline CDR1 and CDR2: DFQATT and SNEGSKA (reference sequence). V dropped 1 base and J dropped 4; count of bases not matched to a gene: 3. The CDR3 DNA is TGCAGTGCTAGAGGACAGGGATTCTATGGCTACACCTTC. It is translated as CSARGQGFYGYTF.

This rearrangement joins TRBV7-8 to TRBJ1-1; a weak D match, TRBD1 (6 bases). CDR3 length equals 16 residues. The germline V and J ends were trimmed by 5 bases and 2 bases, with 18 bases remaining between them. Germline loops: CDR1 SGHVS, CDR2 FQNEAQ. The chain's CDR3 is CASSAGGGGLNTEAFF. As DNA, the CDR3 is TGTGCCAGCAGCGCCGGGGGGGGGGGCTTAAACACTGAAGCTTTCTTT.

The rearrangement uses TRBV4-2 and TRBJ2-1; 7 nucleotides match TRBD1. The CDR3 loop spans 15 amino acids. Per germline, CDR1 LGHNA and CDR2 YNFKEQ. V shed 5 bases, J shed 2 bases, and the junction held 6 bases outside the gene matches. CDR3 loop: CASSNNRGTYNEQFF. DNA of the CDR3: TGTGCCAGCAGCAACAACAGGGGCACCTACAATGAGCAGTTCTTC.

The V and J genes are TRBV20-1 and TRBJ2-1; D uncertain. V was cut by 4 bases and J by 0 bases, with 16 bases left in between. Germline V gene sequence: CDR1 DFQATT, CDR2 SNEGSKA (reference sequence). The CDR3 consists of 16 residues. CDR3 in DNA: TGCAGTGCTAATGACCGCCCAAGGAGCTCCTACAATGAGCAGTTCTTC. Its protein product is CSANDRPRSSYNEQFF.

The gene calls are TRBV27 and TRBJ1-1; TRBD1 might be the D (5 bases). V was trimmed by 10 bases and J by 1 base, leaving 13 bases between them. This CDR3 comprises 13 residues. The V gene's germline CDR1 is MNHEY and CDR2 SMNVEV (reference sequence). The DNA for the CDR3 is TGTGCCAACGGCTTAGACAGGAACACTGAAGCTTTCTTT. This gives the protein CANGLDRNTEAFF.

V gene TRBV6-5 combines with J gene TRBJ2-6; D is unresolved. Germline lookup yields CDR1 MNHEY and CDR2 SVGAGI. This CDR3 comprises 18 residues. Deletions cut 10 bases from V and 1 base from J, with 23 bases between. Here the CDR3 reads CATSQFDFEISGANVLTF. CDR3 DNA: TGTGCCACCTCACAGTTTGACTTCGAAATATCTGGGGCCAACGTCCTGACTTTC.

Concerning this clonotype: Sequence at one end of the junction differs from germline and may be a read error. This CDR3 reads CASSFLQGNDGYTF. For the CDR3, the DNA is TGTGCCAGCAGTTTCCTTCAGGGTAACGATGGCTACACCTTC. The V and J genes are TRBV28 and TRBJ1-2; weak D call: TRBD1 (5 bases). The CDR3 is 14 amino acids. Germline CDR1 reads MDHEN; CDR2 reads SYDVKM.

This clonotype has at least ten counts. The chain has TRBV7-9 and TRBJ2-7; D is tentatively TRBD1 or TRBD2 (5 bases each). The V gene lost 5 bases and the J gene lost 3 bases, with 14 bases spanning the gap. From germline, CDR1 is SEHNR and CDR2 FQNEAQ (reference sequence). This CDR3 has 14 residues. The CDR3 DNA reads as TGTGCCAGCAGCGGTGACGGGACGCTCTACGAGCAGTACGTC. Its translation: CASSGDGTLYEQYV.

This clonotype was counted between two and nine times. The rearrangement uses TRBV12-3 or TRBV12-4 and TRBJ1-5; 7 nucleotides line up with TRBD1. This CDR3 contains 15 residues. The J segment lost 9 bases and the V segment lost 4 bases, leaving 12 bases of the junction unmatched. In DNA, the CDR3 is TGTGCCAGCAGTTCAGACAGGGTTCGAGATCGGCCCCAGCATTTT. It is translated as CASSSDRVRDRPQHF.